Listed below are T cell receptor beta chains from one sample, sequenced in a study of T cells expressing NK-cell markers. TCRdb derives one entry per CDR3 protein from the 5' RACE reads, leaving out DNA. The sample totals 150,000 to 180,000 distinct CDR3 sequences. Sequencing was done on a sample of blood T cells: a sorted CD56 or NKG2C T cell subset, CD4+ or CD8+ T cells, or bulk PBMC T cells (not recorded which). The receptor set was obtained from a woman aged 45 to 65 in good health. Each CDR3 is given with its conserved first and last residue. Fields, in order: J gene, V gene, CDR3 protein.

TRBJ1-2 | TRBV7-2 | CASSGRTGNYGYTF
TRBJ2-7 | TRBV29-1 | CSVELGGTTYEQYF
TRBJ1-2 | TRBV30 | CAWSPMGNHGYTF
TRBJ2-1 | TRBV6-5 | CASSRGSTEQFF
TRBJ2-1 | TRBV11-3 | CASSSRGTGLQINEQFF
TRBJ2-5 | TRBV11-2 | CASSSGLAEKETQYF
TRBJ1-1 | TRBV4-1 | CASSQAGLLNTEAFF
TRBJ2-3 | TRBV15 | CATSRDSGTPDTQYF
TRBJ2-7 | TRBV7-9 | CASSGGDSPYEQYF
TRBJ2-5 | TRBV5-1 | CASRYESQETQYF
TRBJ2-2 | TRBV5-1 | CASSIQTAIGYTGELFF
TRBJ2-7 | TRBV20-1 | CSARAGDYTNYEQYF
TRBJ1-2 | TRBV5-1 | CASSLDRGSTNYGYTF
TRBJ2-7 | TRBV12-3/TRBV12-4 | CASSSPDSSYEQYF
TRBJ2-3 | TRBV10-1 | CASSEVGGTDTQYF
TRBJ2-7 | TRBV7-9 | CASSLVNRDYEQYF
TRBJ2-3 | TRBV27 | CASRTIISGPSTDTQYF
TRBJ2-1 | TRBV4-1 | CASSPPNVGEQFF
TRBJ1-1 | TRBV2 | CASSGWQGTEAFF
TRBJ2-3 | TRBV6-5 | CASSYSTSVSGTTDTQYF